One sample yielded the 31 T cell receptor beta chains listed below, sequenced in a study of a mutant IDH1 vaccine in newly diagnosed glioma. Time point described: week 23, last vaccination. Topical imiquimod accompanied each vaccine dose, which consisted of 300 ug of mutant IDH1 20-mer peptide. No antigen is known for these receptors. Assay used: immunoSEQ multiplex PCR; TCRdb lists only in-frame clones, some missing. Of over 45,000 clones in the sample, about four fifths were seen once. Sequenced material: PBMCs, taken from a glioma patient whose treatment included an IDH1 peptide vaccine. The receptor set was obtained from a man in his forties or fifties with glioma.

As DNA, the CDR3 is TGTGCCACCTCCAGTATGAATGGGGGGGGTTTATTCTACGAGCAGTACTTC. This translates into CATSSMNGGGLFYEQYF. The chain recombines TRBV7-8 with TRBJ2-7; 7 bases line up with TRBD2. The V and J ends lost 10 bases and 3 bases, in that order; junction bases with no gene match: 21. The CDR3 spans 17 residues. Germline V gives CDR1 SGHVS, CDR2 FQNEAQ. The full variable domain, in which reference TRBV7-8 and TRBJ2-7 provide the parts outside the CDR3, is GAGVSQSPRYKVAKRGQDVALRCDPISGHVSLFWYQQALGQGPEFLTYFQNEAQLDKSGLPSDRFFAERPEGSVSTLKIQRTQQEDSAVYLCATSSMNGGGLFYEQYFGPGTRLTVT.

This chain joins TRBV5-1 and TRBJ1-4, with a weak D call TRBD1 (6 bases). The CDR3 sequence is 14 residues long. The V gene lost 5 bases and the J gene lost 4 bases, with 12 bases spanning the gap. Per germline, CDR1 SGHRS and CDR2 YFSETQ. The CDR3 is CASSPGAGNEKLFF. In DNA, the CDR3 is TGCGCCAGCAGTCCGGGGGCTGGTAATGAAAAACTGTTTTTT.

The chain carries TRBV15 and TRBJ1-5; 7 nucleotides line up with TRBD1. The CDR3 covers 15 residues. Looked up from germline, CDR1 is LNHNV and CDR2 is YYDKDF (reference sequence). V lost 0 bases and J lost 6; bases outside the gene matches: 5. CDR3 DNA: TGTGCCACCAGCAGAGATGGGGCAGGGGGTCAGCCCCAGCATTTT. Protein: CATSRDGAGGQPQHF. The whole variable domain, remainder taken from reference TRBV15 and TRBJ1-5, is DAMVIQNPRYQVTQFGKPVTLSCSQTLNHNVMYWYQQKSSQAPKLLFHYYDKDFNNEADTPDNFQSRRPNTSFCFLDIRSPGLGDTAMYLCATSRDGAGGQPQHFGDGTRLSIL.

This clone was recorded only once. This rearrangement joins TRBV10-3 to TRBJ2-7; D ambiguous. The CDR3 covers 12 residues. In germline, CDR1 is ENHRY, CDR2 SYGVKD. V was trimmed by 2 bases and J by 0 bases, leaving 2 bases between them. The CDR3 loop is CAISELSYEQYF. The DNA of the CDR3 is TGTGCCATCAGTGAGCTCTCCTACGAGCAGTACTTC.

The chain carries TRBV4-2 and TRBJ2-3, with D perhaps given as TRBD1 or TRBD2 (7 bases each). The V end was cut by 3 bases, the J end by 5 bases, with 12 bases between. CDR1 and CDR2 from the germline V gene are LGHNA and YNFKEQ. CDR3 size: 14 residues. The DNA for the CDR3 is TGTGCCAGCAGCCATGACAGGGAGGGAGATACGCAGTATTTT. Translation: CASSHDREGDTQYF.

The V gene is TRBV4-2, the J gene TRBJ2-2; weak D call: TRBD2 (6 bases). In germline, CDR1 is LGHNA, CDR2 YNFKEQ. The CDR3 totals 16 residues. V shed 0 bases and J shed 2 bases, with 10 bases lying between them. The CDR3 reads CASSQDVAVNTGELFF. The CDR3 DNA reads TGTGCCAGCAGCCAAGATGTAGCGGTTAACACCGGGGAGCTGTTTTTT.

The CDR3 DNA reads TGTGCCAGTAGTATCGGGCAGGCTGGGGCAGATACGCAGTATTTT. Its protein product is CASSIGQAGADTQYF. The chain joins TRBV19 to TRBJ2-3; no reliable D call. Trimming removed 3 bases at V and 4 bases at J, with 14 bases between. The CDR3 is 15 amino acids. CDR1 and CDR2 (germline): LNHDA, SQIVND (reference sequence).

CDR3 loop: CASSLAQFGHEQYF. The CDR3 DNA reads as TGTGCCAGCAGCTTAGCGCAATTTGGACACGAGCAGTACTTC. V and J are TRBV7-9 and TRBJ2-7; D is unresolved. This CDR3 has 14 amino acids. Between the trimmed V and J ends, which lost 0 bases and 5 bases, there was a span of 11 bases. The V gene's germline CDR1 is SEHNR and CDR2 FQNEAQ (reference sequence).

A few counts support this clone. The V call is TRBV4-2, the J call TRBJ1-1; the match to TRBD1 covers 7 bases. CDR1 is LGHNA, CDR2 YNFKEQ, per germline. The CDR3 consists of 12 residues. Trimming took 10 bases from V and 1 from J; bases not matched to a gene: 3. The CDR3 sequence: CATRQGNTEAFF. DNA for the CDR3: TGTGCCACCAGACAGGGGAACACTGAAGCTTTCTTT.

This clone was counted only a few times. The chain has TRBV6-5 and TRBJ1-1; no clear D. Trimming took off 5 bases at V and 6 bases at J, with 10 bases between the two ends. Germline lookup yields CDR1 MNHEY and CDR2 SVGAGI. The CDR3 is made up of 12 amino acids. The DNA of the CDR3 is TGTGCCAGCAGTCCCGGTTCTGCTGAAGCTTTCTTT. This translates into CASSPGSAEAFF.

The chain links TRBV10-1 to TRBJ2-1; D possibly corresponds to TRBD1 (6 bases). CDR1 is WNHNN and CDR2 is SYGVQD in the germline V gene (reference sequence). V gave up 7 bases and J gave up 9 bases, with 16 bases separating them. The CDR3 has 13 residues. The CDR3 sequence: CASNRDMIGEQFF. CDR3 nucleotide sequence: TGCGCCAGCAACCGGGACATGATCGGTGAGCAGTTCTTC.

This sequence joins TRBV2 and TRBJ1-1, with D unresolved. Germline assignment: CDR1 SNHLY and CDR2 FYNNEI. The CDR3 totals 13 residues. V was pared by 7 bases and J by 0 bases, with 9 bases between. The CDR3 DNA reads as TGTGCCAGCAAGAAGGAAATGAACACTGAAGCTTTCTTT. As protein: CASKKEMNTEAFF.

This chain joins TRBV10-1 and TRBJ1-1; D might be TRBD1 (5 bases). The CDR3 spans 17 residues. Germline assignment: CDR1 WNHNN and CDR2 SYGVQD (reference sequence). The V end lost 0 bases, the J end lost 0 bases, and 14 bases lay between the germline ends. The CDR3 DNA is TGCGCCAGCAGTGAGTCGAGAAGCGGGGCTTTGAACACTGAAGCTTTCTTT. Protein sequence: CASSESRSGALNTEAFF.

V is TRBV7-9 and J is TRBJ2-7; D is undetermined. The germline V gene has CDR1 SEHNR and CDR2 FQNEAQ (reference sequence). CDR3 length: 11 residues. The germline V and J ends were trimmed by 3 bases and 3 bases, with 3 bases remaining between them. The chain's CDR3 is CASSFNYEQYF. The CDR3 DNA is TGTGCCAGCAGCTTTAACTACGAGCAGTACTTC.

The chain employs TRBV7-9 and TRBJ2-3, with D possibly matching TRBD2 (7 bases). The CDR3 is 17 amino acids. Germline CDR1 is SEHNR and CDR2 is FQNEAQ (reference sequence). V lost 1 base and J lost 1, with 15 bases in between. The chain's CDR3 is CASSLGGAGARTDTQYF. CDR3 coding DNA: TGTGCCAGCAGCTTAGGGGGCGCGGGGGCCCGCACAGATACGCAGTATTTT.

The chain links TRBV6-5 to TRBJ2-3; TRBD2 aligns across 11 bases. There are 15 residues in the CDR3. V was pared by 6 bases and J by 4 bases, with 6 bases of the junction left unmatched. Looked up from germline, CDR1 is MNHEY and CDR2 is SVGAGI. The CDR3: CASRASGGFSDTQYF. The CDR3 DNA is TGTGCCAGCAGAGCTAGCGGGGGGTTCTCAGATACGCAGTATTTT.

The chain employs TRBV29-1 and TRBJ1-2; 7 bases align to TRBD1. Germline loops: CDR1 SQVTM, CDR2 ANQGSEA. V gave up 2 bases and J gave up 7 bases; unmatched junction bases: 16. The CDR3 totals 16 residues. The CDR3 protein is CSVEPNTGTVSTGYTF. CDR3 in DNA: TGCAGCGTTGAACCCAATACCGGGACAGTCTCTACTGGCTACACCTTC.

The chain uses TRBV7-5 and TRBJ2-7. TRBV7-5 is flagged as a pseudogene. The CDR3 has 10 amino acids. CDR3 loop: CANTVGEQYF. CDR3 DNA: TGTGCCAACACGGTGGGCGAGCAGTACTTC.

In this sample, this clone turned up a few times. The rearrangement uses TRBV19 and TRBJ1-2; D ambiguous. Trimming removed 5 bases from V and 7 bases from J, with 20 bases in between. Germline assignment: CDR1 LNHDA and CDR2 SQIVND (reference sequence). The CDR3 loop spans 15 amino acids. The CDR3 protein is CASSLTSGMHAGYTF. CDR3 DNA sequence: TGTGCCAGTAGTCTAACGTCGGGAATGCACGCTGGCTACACCTTC.

The chain recombines TRBV10-3 with TRBJ2-1, with 9 bases matching TRBD2. Germline CDR1 and CDR2: ENHRY and SYGVKD. This CDR3 is built from 17 residues. Trimming cost V 6 bases and J 0 bases; bases outside gene matches: 9. Written as DNA, the CDR3 is TGTGCCATCAGCCGCAGGGGTAGCGGGGGCTCCTACAATGAGCAGTTCTTC. Protein sequence: CAISRRGSGGSYNEQFF.

The genes are TRBV27 and TRBJ1-2, with 10 bases lining up with TRBD1. The CDR3 has 13 residues. CDR1 is MNHEY and CDR2 is SMNVEV in the germline V gene (reference sequence). Germline trimming cut 8 bases from V and 8 bases from J; bases unmatched to any gene: 8. The CDR3 DNA reads TGTGCCAGCCGGGGGACAGGGGTTCGGGGCTACACCTTC. Amino acid sequence: CASRGTGVRGYTF.

The CDR3 DNA sequence: TGTGCCAGCAGCCCCCTCCCGCGGGCCTACGAGCAGTACTTC. Residues: CASSPLPRAYEQYF. The chain couples TRBV11-2 to TRBJ2-7, with D tentatively TRBD2 (5 bases). Trimming shortened V by 5 bases and J by 2 bases, and 13 bases separated the two germline ends. The CDR3 has 14 amino acids. Germline CDR1 is SGHAT and CDR2 is FQNNGV. Filled out from reference TRBV11-2 and TRBJ2-7, the complete variable domain reads EAGVAQSPRYKIIEKRQSVAFWCNPISGHATLYWYQQILGQGPKLLIQFQNNGVVDDSQLPKDRFSAERLKGVDSTLKIQPAKLEDSAVYLCASSPLPRAYEQYFGPGTRLTVT.

The V gene is TRBV2, the J gene TRBJ1-2; the D gene is possibly TRBD1 (5 bases). The CDR3 has 14 residues. V lost 6 bases and J 2 bases, leaving 13 bases between the germline ends. CDR1 is SNHLY, CDR2 FYNNEI, per germline. The CDR3 region has the DNA TGTGCCAGCAGCGCTACAGGCCTAAACTATGGCTACACCTTC. The encoded protein is CASSATGLNYGYTF.

J is TRBJ2-3 and V is TRBV5-4; TRBD2 matches 10 bases. The germline gives CDR1 SGHNT, CDR2 YYREEE (reference sequence). The CDR3 length is 20 residues. V shed 2 bases and J 0 bases; nucleotides not matched to a gene: 15. This chain's CDR3 is CASSFNLAGASLLSTDTQYF. The CDR3, as DNA: TGTGCCAGCAGCTTTAATCTAGCGGGGGCCTCCTTACTAAGCACAGATACGCAGTATTTT.

This chain uses TRBV10-1 with TRBJ2-7; unclear D gene. V was cut by 6 bases and J by 6 bases, with 9 bases left in between. Looked up from germline, CDR1 is WNHNN and CDR2 is SYGVQD (reference sequence). CDR3 length equals 11 residues. Here the CDR3 reads CASSAFSEQYF. In nucleotides, the CDR3 is TGCGCCAGCAGCGCTTTTAGCGAGCAGTACTTC.

The chain is built from TRBV7-8 and TRBJ2-5; weak D call: TRBD1 (6 bases). The CDR3 sequence is 15 residues long. Germline loops: CDR1 SGHVS, CDR2 FQNEAQ. Trimming shortened V by 7 bases and J by 4 bases, and 19 bases separated the two germline ends. The CDR3 region is CASTRSRQGTETQYF. The CDR3 nucleotides read TGTGCCAGCACCCGTTCGCGGCAGGGGACAGAGACCCAGTACTTC. The full variable domain, in which reference TRBV7-8 and TRBJ2-5 provide the parts outside the CDR3, is GAGVSQSPRYKVAKRGQDVALRCDPISGHVSLFWYQQALGQGPEFLTYFQNEAQLDKSGLPSDRFFAERPEGSVSTLKIQRTQQEDSAVYLCASTRSRQGTETQYFGPGTRLLVL.

The rearrangement links TRBV7-8 to TRBJ1-6; 7 positions match TRBD1. Trimming removed 5 bases from V and 7 bases from J; junction bases left unmatched: 8. Germline CDR1 is SGHVS and CDR2 is FQNEAQ. The length of the CDR3 is 15 residues. The DNA for the CDR3 is TGTGCCAGCAGCCTTCGACAGGGACGAAATTCACCCCTCCACTTT. Protein product: CASSLRQGRNSPLHF. Based on the CDR3 plus reference TRBV7-8 and TRBJ1-6, the full variable domain is GAGVSQSPRYKVAKRGQDVALRCDPISGHVSLFWYQQALGQGPEFLTYFQNEAQLDKSGLPSDRFFAERPEGSVSTLKIQRTQQEDSAVYLCASSLRQGRNSPLHFGNGTRLTVT.

This chain connects TRBV5-1 to TRBJ1-2; possibly TRBD1 for D (6 bases). The CDR3 length is 14 residues. Trimming removed 5 bases from V and 3 bases from J, with 14 bases in between. The V gene's germline CDR1 is SGHRS and CDR2 YFSETQ. The CDR3 nucleotides read TGCGCCAGCAGTCGGACAGAGGAATACTATGGCTACACCTTC. It encodes CASSRTEEYYGYTF.

This rearrangement joins TRBV20-1 to TRBJ2-1; D gene uncertain. V was trimmed by 5 bases and J by 8 bases, leaving 10 bases between them. CDR3 length: 11 residues. The germline gives CDR1 DFQATT, CDR2 SNEGSKA (reference sequence). CDR3 region: CSAAHGDEQFF. The CDR3 DNA is TGCAGTGCTGCCCATGGCGATGAGCAGTTCTTC.

This chain connects TRBV29-1 to TRBJ1-2; D might be TRBD1 (5 bases). The V end lost 3 bases, the J end lost 3 bases, and 8 bases lay between the germline ends. There are 12 residues in the CDR3. CDR1 is SQVTM, CDR2 ANQGSEA, per germline. CDR3 loop: CSVDQGDYGYTF. As DNA, the CDR3 is TGCAGCGTTGACCAGGGCGACTATGGCTACACCTTC.

The chain has TRBV5-1 and TRBJ2-7, with D unresolved. Germline lookup yields CDR1 SGHRS and CDR2 YFSETQ. The ends were cut back, 5 bases at V and 2 bases at J, with 8 bases in the middle. CDR3 size: 12 residues. CDR3 DNA: TGCGCCAGCAGTTCAGATCCCTACGAGCAGTACTTC. Translating gives CASSSDPYEQYF.